Presented here are 32 T cell receptor beta chains from one specimen sequenced in a study of T cell responses to AZD1222 COVID-19 vaccine. The repertoire was sequenced with immunoSEQ multiplex PCR; TCRdb's copy has only in-frame clones and lacks some. The repertoire consists of some 140,000 clones, with around 93% occurring once and the leading ten covering 2.5% to 3%. Material: peripheral blood, obtained on day 0 of AZD1222 vaccination. The source is an adult in good health.

The J gene is TRBJ1-3, the V gene TRBV4-3; D not resolved. Germline V gene data show CDR1 as LGHNA and CDR2 as YSLEER. V lost 4 bases to trimming and J lost 4 bases, with 8 bases between them. This CDR3 is built from 13 residues. This CDR3 reads CASSLRVGNTIYF. The CDR3 DNA sequence: TGCGCCAGCAGCCTCCGTGTGGGAAACACCATATATTTT.

The table lists this clone with a count of one. The chain combines TRBV7-3 with TRBJ2-1; 9 nucleotides align to TRBD1. The ends lost 4 bases at V and 5 bases at J; junction bases unmatched: 9. The CDR3 covers 16 residues. The germline V gene has CDR1 SGHTA and CDR2 FQGTGA. In DNA, the CDR3 is TGTGCCAGCAGCTCTAGAAGGGGACAGGGTGACAATGAGCAGTTCTTC. It is translated as CASSSRRGQGDNEQFF.

The chain links TRBV25-1 to TRBJ2-2; the D gene is possibly TRBD1 (6 bases). The CDR3 sequence is 16 residues long. V was clipped by 4 bases and J by 5 bases, with 17 bases between them. Looked up from germline, CDR1 is MGHDK and CDR2 is SYGVNS. The CDR3 protein is CASSGKQGFWTGELFF. CDR3 nucleotides: TGTGCCAGCAGTGGTAAACAGGGCTTTTGGACCGGGGAGCTGTTTTTT.

The rearrangement joins TRBV9 to TRBJ2-2, with 8 nucleotides matching TRBD2. The CDR3 spans 21 residues. Germline V lookup: CDR1 SGDLS, CDR2 YYNGEE. J gave up 4 bases and V 0 bases, and 20 bases lay outside the gene matches. CDR3 sequence reads: CASSVAAMAGGSPRGTGELFF. CDR3 sequence (DNA): TGTGCCAGCAGCGTAGCGGCAATGGCGGGGGGTAGCCCCCGAGGCACCGGGGAGCTGTTTTTT. The full variable domain, completed using reference TRBV9 and TRBJ2-2, is DSGVTQTPKHLITATGQRVTLRCSPRSGDLSVYWYQQSLDQGLQFLIQYYNGEERAKGNILERFSAQQFPDLHSELNLSSLELGDSALYFCASSVAAMAGGSPRGTGELFFGEGSRLTVL.

With respect to this clone: The same CDR3 can be traced to other DNA sequences in this sample. V is TRBV19 and J is TRBJ1-5; maybe TRBD1 (5 bases). The V end lost 2 bases, the J end lost 1 base, and 9 bases lay between the germline ends. The CDR3 sequence is 15 residues long. CDR1 and CDR2 from the germline V gene are LNHDA and SQIVND (reference sequence). Written as DNA, the CDR3 is TGTGCCAGTAGTATACAAGGGGACAGCAATCAGCCCCAGCATTTT. Encoded protein: CASSIQGDSNQPQHF.

The chain recombines TRBV28 with TRBJ2-7; D is unresolved. This CDR3 contains 12 residues. Germline V gene sequence: CDR1 MDHEN, CDR2 SYDVKM. Trimming stripped 3 bases from V and 6 bases from J, with 9 bases between. CDR3 sequence: CASSFSRSEQYF. The CDR3 DNA sequence: TGTGCCAGCAGTTTCTCCCGGTCCGAGCAGTACTTC.

This clone was counted once. The chain carries TRBV10-3 and TRBJ1-1; no clear D gene. Trimming took off 3 bases at V and 5 bases at J, with 10 bases between the two ends. The CDR3 spans 13 residues. The germline V gene encodes CDR1 ENHRY and CDR2 SYGVKD. CDR3 region: CAISEVDWTEAFF. The CDR3 nucleotides are TGTGCCATCAGTGAAGTCGACTGGACTGAAGCTTTCTTT.

J is TRBJ2-1 and V is TRBV10-3; 7 bases fit TRBD2. The junction had 3 bases not matched to a gene; V was cut back by 3 bases and J by 1 base. CDR1 and CDR2 (germline): ENHRY, SYGVKD. The CDR3 is made up of 15 amino acids. As DNA, the CDR3 is TGTGCCATCAGTGAATTACTAGCGTCCTACAATGAGCAGTTCTTC. Amino acid sequence: CAISELLASYNEQFF.

The chain joins TRBV3-1 (or the pseudogene TRBV3-2) to TRBJ2-3; D may match TRBD1 or TRBD2 (5 bases each). The germline CDR1 and CDR2 sequences are LGHDT and YNNKEL (reference sequence). This CDR3 is built from 15 residues. V lost 4 bases to trimming and J lost 1 base, with 12 bases between them. CDR3 in DNA: TGTGCCAGCAGCCCCATCCTGGGGGGCACAGATACGCAGTATTTT. It is translated as CASSPILGGTDTQYF.

The chain has TRBV6-2 or TRBV6-3 and TRBJ1-2; 8 positions agree with TRBD1. The CDR3 runs 12 residues. V lost 5 bases to trimming and J lost 6 bases; unmatched junction nucleotides: 2. Germline-derived CDR1 and CDR2 are MNHEY and SVGEGT. The CDR3 bases are TGTGCCAGCAGTATGGACAGGGATGGCTACACCTTC. It is translated as CASSMDRDGYTF.

This chain uses TRBV19 with TRBJ1-1; possibly TRBD1 for D (6 bases). V shed 3 bases and J shed 3 bases, with 11 bases lying between them. The CDR3 runs to 14 residues. In germline, CDR1 is LNHDA, CDR2 SQIVND (reference sequence). The CDR3 is CASSMWGRDTEAFF. The CDR3 DNA follows: TGTGCCAGTAGTATGTGGGGGCGGGACACTGAAGCTTTCTTT.

The V call is TRBV6-6, the J call TRBJ1-6, with 7 positions matching TRBD1. CDR1 and CDR2 (germline): MNHNY, SVGAGI (reference sequence). V was pared by 5 bases and J by 0 bases, with 7 bases of the junction left unmatched. This CDR3 spans 17 amino acids. DNA of the CDR3: TGTGCCAGCAGTCGAGTACAGGGGAGCTCCTATAATTCACCCCTCCACTTT. Protein sequence: CASSRVQGSSYNSPLHF.

The V gene is TRBV7-9, the J gene TRBJ2-4; possibly TRBD1 for D (5 bases). The CDR3 has 16 amino acids. The germline gives CDR1 SEHNR, CDR2 FQNEAQ (reference sequence). The V and J ends lost 5 bases and 3 bases respectively, with 17 bases between them. CDR3 amino acids: CASSLKPGLGKNIQYF. In DNA form, the CDR3 reads TGTGCCAGCAGCCTAAAGCCAGGGTTAGGCAAAAACATTCAGTACTTC. Full variable domain (rest looked up from reference TRBV7-9 and TRBJ2-4): DTGVSQNPRHKITKRGQNVTFRCDPISEHNRLYWYRQTLGQGPEFLTYFQNEAQLEKSRLLSDRFSAERPKGSFSTLEIQRTEQGDSAMYLCASSLKPGLGKNIQYFGAGTRLSVL.

The chain links TRBV7-2 to TRBJ2-3, with D hard to call. Germline-derived CDR1 and CDR2 are SGHTA and FQGNSA. V shed 4 bases and J shed 4 bases, with 12 bases lying between them. This CDR3 has 14 amino acids. In DNA form, the CDR3 reads TGTGCCAGCAGCTCTGGACGACCCCCAGATACGCAGTATTTT. It encodes CASSSGRPPDTQYF.

The rearrangement joins TRBV19 to TRBJ2-7, with 7 bases fitting TRBD2. The V gene end was trimmed by 2 bases and the J gene end by 5 bases; junction bases not matched to a gene: 3. The CDR3 contains 13 residues. The germline V gene has CDR1 LNHDA and CDR2 SQIVND (reference sequence). CDR3 bases: TGTGCCAGTAGTATACCAGGGACTAACGAGCAGTACTTC. This encodes CASSIPGTNEQYF.

This CDR3 reads CASSQQGLGNQPQHF. In DNA form, the CDR3 reads TGCGCCAGCAGCCAACAGGGGTTAGGGAATCAGCCCCAGCATTTT. The V call is TRBV4-1, the J call TRBJ1-5, with TRBD1 as a possible D gene (6 bases). Trimming took 2 bases from V and 4 from J, leaving 12 bases between them. Per the germline V gene, CDR1 is MGHRA and CDR2 is YSYEKL. The CDR3 length is 15 residues.

V is TRBV14 and J is TRBJ2-7, with a weak D call TRBD2 (6 bases). V shed 3 bases and J shed 4 bases, with 10 bases lying between them. The CDR3 runs 13 residues. Germline-derived CDR1 and CDR2 are SGHDN and FVKESK. The CDR3 loop is CASSQGLLYEQYF. Written as DNA, the CDR3 is TGTGCCAGCAGCCAGGGACTCCTATACGAGCAGTACTTC.

The V gene is TRBV7-9, the J gene TRBJ2-7, with TRBD1 matching over 8 bases. J lost 2 bases, V lost 5 bases, and 5 bases had no gene match. Germline V gene lookup returns CDR1 SEHNR and CDR2 FQNEAQ (reference sequence). This CDR3 spans 14 amino acids. CDR3 region: CASSPTGAPYEQYF. Here the CDR3 DNA reads TGTGCCAGCAGCCCGACAGGGGCGCCCTACGAGCAGTACTTC.

This chain joins TRBV20-1 and TRBJ2-7; possibly TRBD2 for D (5 bases). This CDR3 spans 11 amino acids. Germline-derived CDR1 and CDR2 are DFQATT and SNEGSKA (reference sequence). V gave up 3 bases and J gave up 9 bases, with 12 bases separating them. The CDR3 DNA reads as TGCAGTGCTAGGGCCATGAGGGCGCAGTACTTC. Encoded protein: CSARAMRAQYF.

J is TRBJ1-5 and V is TRBV24-1, with D perhaps matching TRBD1 (5 bases). The CDR3 has 15 residues. V gave up 10 bases and J gave up 0 bases, with 15 bases separating them. Germline lookup yields CDR1 KGHDR and CDR2 SFDVKD. The CDR3 region is CATSPGTYSNQPQHF. CDR3 bases: TGTGCCACGAGCCCCGGGACCTATAGCAATCAGCCCCAGCATTTT.

The rearrangement joins TRBV3-1 (or the pseudogene TRBV3-2) to TRBJ1-6, with D possibly TRBD1 on 6 matching bases. Germline V lookup: CDR1 LGHDT, CDR2 YNNKEL (reference sequence). CDR3 size: 15 residues. V lost 1 base, J lost 5 bases, and 9 bases lay in between. Here the CDR3 reads CASSQVQGNNSPLHF. CDR3 coding DNA: TGTGCCAGCAGCCAAGTACAGGGCAATAATTCACCCCTCCACTTT.

This clone was seen a handful of times. The chain couples TRBV27 to TRBJ1-4; 8 bases agree with TRBD1. This CDR3 contains 15 residues. Germline V gene sequence: CDR1 MNHEY, CDR2 SMNVEV (reference sequence). V shed 5 bases, J shed 7 bases, and the junction held 9 bases outside the gene matches. The CDR3 DNA follows: TGTGCCAGCAGTAGTGACGCGGGGACAGGTGAAAAACTGTTTTTT. Amino acid sequence: CASSSDAGTGEKLFF.

J is TRBJ2-5 and V is TRBV6-5; D is undetermined. The CDR3 loop spans 13 amino acids. Trimming took off 10 bases at V and 6 bases at J, with 18 bases between the two ends. CDR1 and CDR2 from the germline V gene are MNHEY and SVGAGI. The CDR3 sequence is CATNKGEVQTQYF. The CDR3 DNA is TGTGCCACCAATAAGGGTGAGGTGCAGACCCAGTACTTC.

The rearrangement links TRBV2 to TRBJ1-1, with D possibly being TRBD1 (5 bases). Germline values: CDR1 SNHLY, CDR2 FYNNEI. The CDR3 runs to 13 residues. V was pared by 11 bases and J by 1 base, with 14 bases between. The CDR3 loop is CASGGRGNTEAFF. CDR3 nucleotides: TGTGCCTCCGGGGGAAGGGGGAACACTGAAGCTTTCTTT.

The chain is built from TRBV14 and TRBJ1-1, with a weak D call TRBD1 (5 bases). V lost 0 bases and J lost 6, with 11 bases in between. The CDR3 extends over 14 amino acids. Germline V gene lookup returns CDR1 SGHDN and CDR2 FVKESK. CDR3 in amino acids: CASSQEEGSAEAFF. CDR3 nucleotides: TGTGCCAGCAGCCAAGAAGAGGGGAGCGCTGAAGCTTTCTTT.

The chain recombines TRBV3-1 (or the pseudogene TRBV3-2) with TRBJ1-5; D is undetermined. Germline CDR1 reads LGHDT; CDR2 reads YNNKEL (reference sequence). Trimming cost V 1 base and J 11 bases, with 18 bases left between them. This CDR3 contains 15 residues. DNA of the CDR3: TGTGCCAGCAGCCAAGGAGCCAACGTGCTTTTCGCCCAGCATTTT. This codes for CASSQGANVLFAQHF.

This sequence joins TRBV30 and TRBJ1-3; 9 bases line up with TRBD1. J lost 7 bases, V lost 5 bases, and 6 bases had no gene match. Per germline, CDR1 GTSNPN and CDR2 SVGIG (reference sequence). This CDR3 contains 13 residues. The CDR3: CAWQQGAWNTIYF. In nucleotides, the CDR3 is TGTGCCTGGCAACAGGGGGCATGGAACACCATATATTTT.

V and J are TRBV5-1 and TRBJ1-4, with D uncertain. CDR1 is SGHRS, CDR2 YFSETQ, per germline. Trimming took 4 bases from V and 0 from J, leaving 10 bases between them. This CDR3 contains 15 residues. CDR3 sequence reads: CASSLEVATNEKLFF. The CDR3, as DNA: TGCGCCAGCAGCCTGGAAGTTGCAACTAATGAAAAACTGTTTTTT.

This chain uses TRBV10-2 with TRBJ2-3; perhaps TRBD1 as D (5 bases). CDR1 is WSHSY, CDR2 SAAADI, per germline. Trimming removed 3 bases from V and 3 bases from J, with 13 bases in between. The CDR3 length is 15 residues. CDR3 residues: CASSDGQGLTDTQYF. CDR3 nucleotides: TGCGCCAGCAGTGATGGTCAGGGCCTTACAGATACGCAGTATTTT.

This chain links TRBV30 with TRBJ1-5; D remains ambiguous. CDR3 length equals 13 residues. Trimming took off 1 base at V and 9 bases at J, with 13 bases between the two ends. Germline V gives CDR1 GTSNPN, CDR2 SVGIG (reference sequence). CDR3 coding DNA: TGTGCCTGGAGTGCCCAGGTGGATCGGCCCCAGCATTTT. As protein: CAWSAQVDRPQHF.

V usage is TRBV14 and J usage is TRBJ2-2, with D perhaps matching TRBD1 (6 bases). The germline V gene has CDR1 SGHDN and CDR2 FVKESK. The CDR3 spans 14 residues. V lost 8 bases and J lost 6, with 16 bases in between. CDR3 region: CASGVGHPSGELFF. The CDR3, as DNA: TGTGCCAGCGGAGTGGGACATCCCTCCGGGGAGCTGTTTTTT. Combining the CDR3 with reference TRBV14 and TRBJ2-2 gives the whole variable domain EAGVTQFPSHSVIEKGQTVTLRCDPISGHDNLYWYRRVMGKEIKFLLHFVKESKQDESGMPNNRFLAERTGGTYSTLKVQPAELEDSGVYFCASGVGHPSGELFFGEGSRLTVL.

The genes are TRBV11-2 and TRBJ2-7, with D perhaps TRBD2 (5 bases). The germline CDR1 and CDR2 sequences are SGHAT and FQNNGV. The CDR3 covers 13 residues. V was trimmed by 5 bases and J by 3 bases, leaving 11 bases between them. The CDR3 spells CASSGAEGYEQYF. CDR3 in DNA: TGTGCCAGCAGCGGCGCTGAGGGCTACGAGCAGTACTTC.